This entry lists 23 T cell receptor beta chains sequenced from one sample in a study of T-cell memory formation after mild COVID-19. MiXCR, applied by TCRdb to the 5' RACE reads, yields one record per CDR3 protein. The data contain fewer than 250,000 distinct CDR3 sequences, approximately 15% of them singletons. The sequenced material came from PBMCs or a T cell subset sorted from them (not recorded which). These receptors were taken from an adult woman who had mild COVID-19 (a few samples of this study predate the infection). Cell type and time point are not known.

This clonotype turned up a few times. The chain has TRBV3-1 and TRBJ2-7, with 8 bases matching TRBD1. The junction had 4 bases not matched to a gene; V was cut back by 1 base and J by 2 bases. Looked up from germline, CDR1 is LGHDT and CDR2 is YNNKEL (reference sequence). This CDR3 is 15 amino acids long. CDR3 in amino acids: CASSQVQGAPYEQYF. In DNA, the CDR3 is TGTGCCAGCAGCCAAGTTCAGGGGGCTCCCTACGAGCAGTACTTC.

V gene TRBV25-1 combines with J gene TRBJ1-1; TRBD1 might be the D (6 bases). Germline CDR1 MGHDK, CDR2 SYGVNS. V lost 6 bases, J lost 1 base, and 15 bases lay in between. The CDR3 runs 15 residues. CDR3 loop: CASSRGGEANTEAFF. For the CDR3, the DNA is TGTGCCAGCAGCCGAGGGGGGGAGGCGAACACTGAAGCTTTCTTT.

This clonotype appeared a few times. The V gene is TRBV5-1, the J gene TRBJ2-5, with D unresolved. Germline loops: CDR1 SGHRS, CDR2 YFSETQ. V lost 1 base, J lost 4 bases, and 17 bases lay in between. The CDR3 has 16 residues. The CDR3 here is CASSLTNGPAAETQYF. The CDR3 DNA reads as TGCGCCAGCAGCTTGACCAATGGGCCAGCCGCAGAGACCCAGTACTTC.

This clonotype was seen more than once but under ten times. The CDR3 DNA sequence: TGTGCCAGCAGCGCCCGGGGGCCGGGGGCCGGGGAGCTGTTTTTT. It encodes CASSARGPGAGELFF. The chain links TRBV7-6 to TRBJ2-2; D may be TRBD1 or TRBD2 (6 bases each). There are 15 residues in the CDR3. V lost 5 bases and J 6 bases, leaving 16 bases between the germline ends. Germline-derived CDR1 and CDR2 are SGHVS and FNYEAQ.

This chain's CDR3 is CSARDGGGFQETQYF. The CDR3 DNA is TGCAGTGCTAGAGATGGAGGGGGGTTCCAAGAGACCCAGTACTTC. The V call is TRBV20-1, the J call TRBJ2-5, with D perhaps TRBD1 or TRBD2 (6 bases each). CDR1 is DFQATT, CDR2 SNEGSKA, per germline (reference sequence). The CDR3 covers 15 residues. Trimming cost V 0 bases and J 1 base, with 12 bases left between them.

This clonotype occurred a few times. The V call is TRBV15, the J call TRBJ2-2; D gene ambiguous. This CDR3 is 14 amino acids long. Germline CDR1 and CDR2: LNHNV and YYDKDF (reference sequence). The V end was cut by 0 bases, the J end by 7 bases, with 9 bases between. In nucleotides, the CDR3 is TGTGCCACCAGCAGAGATCCGCGCAGCGGGGAGCTGTTTTTT. It specifies CATSRDPRSGELFF.

This clonotype has a handful of counts. The genes are TRBV5-1 and TRBJ2-2, with D possibly being TRBD2 (5 bases). Germline CDR1 SGHRS, CDR2 YFSETQ. The CDR3 sequence is 15 residues long. Deletions cut 6 bases from V and 5 bases from J, with 17 bases between. CDR3 DNA sequence: TGCGCCAGCAATCATCGGCTACCGGGAACCGGGGAGCTGTTTTTT. It encodes CASNHRLPGTGELFF.

The chain links TRBV30 to TRBJ1-4; D gene uncertain. The CDR3 spans 13 residues. Germline V gene sequence: CDR1 GTSNPN, CDR2 SVGIG (reference sequence). V gave up 1 base and J gave up 6 bases, with 9 bases separating them. The CDR3 sequence: CAWSGQAHEKLFF. DNA of the CDR3: TGTGCCTGGAGTGGGCAGGCTCATGAAAAACTGTTTTTT.

The chain is built from TRBV4-2 and TRBJ1-2; D is unclear. The germline gives CDR1 LGHNA, CDR2 YNFKEQ. V was clipped by 0 bases and J by 0 bases, with 20 bases between them. This CDR3 has 19 residues. This CDR3 reads CASSQETGGKAISNYGYTF. The CDR3, as DNA: TGTGCCAGCAGCCAAGAGACCGGAGGAAAAGCAATCTCTAACTATGGCTACACCTTC.

The chain links TRBV7-2 to TRBJ2-1; 13 nucleotides agree with TRBD2. V lost 9 bases, J lost 9 bases, and 8 bases stayed unmatched. This CDR3 contains 14 residues. CDR1 and CDR2 from the germline V gene are SGHTA and FQGNSA. The CDR3 here is CASQTSGRKGEQFF. The CDR3 region has the DNA TGTGCCAGTCAGACTAGCGGGAGGAAGGGTGAGCAGTTCTTC.

This clonotype was observed a few times. The chain recombines TRBV12-3 or TRBV12-4 with TRBJ2-7, with D possibly matching TRBD2 (5 bases). The ends were cut back, 2 bases at V and 3 bases at J, with 8 bases in the middle. The CDR3 contains 13 residues. CDR3 in DNA: TGTGCCAGCAGTTTAAGCGGATACTACGAGCAGTACTTC. It encodes CASSLSGYYEQYF.

This clonotype was detected only a few times. This sequence joins TRBV5-1 and TRBJ2-5; D unresolved. CDR3 length: 14 residues. Between the trimmed V and J ends, which lost 0 bases and 5 bases, there was a span of 11 bases. Germline CDR1 SGHRS, CDR2 YFSETQ. CDR3 loop: CASSLGQSWETQYF. The CDR3, as DNA: TGCGCCAGCAGCTTGGGGCAAAGTTGGGAGACCCAGTACTTC.

The chain joins TRBV9 to TRBJ2-7; TRBD2 aligns across 14 bases. V lost 6 bases and J lost 7; bases outside the gene matches: 6. CDR1 and CDR2 (germline): SGDLS, YYNGEE. This CDR3 is 14 amino acids long. The CDR3 bases are TGTGCCAGCACCCGGGGACTAGCGGGAGAAGAGCAGTACTTC. Translation: CASTRGLAGEEQYF.

V is TRBV7-8 and J is TRBJ2-5; D remains unclear. Germline V gene lookup returns CDR1 SGHVS and CDR2 FQNEAQ. V lost 7 bases, J lost 3 bases, and 3 bases lay in between. CDR3 length: 10 amino acids. The CDR3 DNA reads TGTGCCAGCAAAGAAGAGACCCAGTACTTC. Translating gives CASKEETQYF.

This clonotype occurred a few times. The rearrangement joins TRBV3-2 to TRBJ2-7; whether TRBD2, the table's D call, matches the DNA was not checked. TRBV3-2 is labeled a pseudogene. The CDR3 extends over 17 amino acids. DNA for the CDR3: TGTGCCAGCAGCCAACGCCCAACTAGCGGGGACTCCTACGAGCAGTACTTC. This sequence encodes CASSQRPTSGDSYEQYF.

For the CDR3, the DNA is TGTGCCAGCAGTGGGAACAGGGGCACAGGAACTGAAGCTTTCTTT. Translation: CASSGNRGTGTEAFF. V and J are TRBV6-1 and TRBJ1-1; 7 bases line up with TRBD1. J lost 5 bases, V lost 4 bases, and 10 bases had no gene match. Germline-derived CDR1 and CDR2 are MNHNS and SASEGT. This CDR3 has 15 amino acids.

This clonotype was detected many times. The chain uses TRBV4-3 and TRBJ1-1; no definite D call. The germline CDR1 and CDR2 sequences are LGHNA and YSLEER. Between the trimmed V and J ends, which lost 0 bases and 9 bases, there was a span of 17 bases. There are 15 residues in the CDR3. The DNA of the CDR3 is TGCGCCAGCAGCCAAGATCTCATGGCGGATGTTCAAGCTTTCTTT. It yields the protein CASSQDLMADVQAFF.

This chain uses TRBV4-3 with TRBJ2-3, with 9 bases matching TRBD1. The J segment lost 4 bases and the V segment lost 0 bases, leaving 8 bases of the junction unmatched. Germline lookup yields CDR1 LGHNA and CDR2 YSLEER. There are 17 residues in the CDR3. The CDR3 is CASSQEGDREGPDTQYF. The CDR3 DNA reads TGCGCCAGCAGCCAAGAAGGGGACAGGGAGGGCCCAGATACGCAGTATTTT.

The sample holds a few counts of this clonotype. The chain recombines TRBV7-3 with TRBJ2-2; D gene unclear. Deletions cut 6 bases from V and 4 bases from J, with 12 bases between. The germline V gene encodes CDR1 SGHTA and CDR2 FQGTGA. CDR3 size: 14 residues. The DNA for the CDR3 is TGTGCCAGCAGTCCCGGTAGAGGCACCGGGGAGCTGTTTTTT. Encoded protein: CASSPGRGTGELFF.

V and J are TRBV5-1 and TRBJ1-4; unclear D gene. The CDR3 runs to 14 residues. Germline CDR1 and CDR2: SGHRS and YFSETQ. Trimming stripped 0 bases from V and 4 bases from J, with 7 bases between. CDR3 in amino acids: CASSLVGFNEKLFF. The CDR3 nucleotides are TGCGCCAGCAGCTTGGTTGGGTTTAATGAAAAACTGTTTTTT.

The table lists this clonotype with many counts. This chain uses TRBV24-1 with TRBJ1-5; the D gene is possibly TRBD1 (6 bases). V lost 3 bases and J lost 3, with 14 bases in between. The V gene's germline CDR1 is KGHDR and CDR2 SFDVKD. This CDR3 is built from 16 residues. The CDR3 DNA follows: TGTGCCACCAGTGATCACAAACAGGGCCACAATCAGCCCCAGCATTTT. It codes for CATSDHKQGHNQPQHF.

This clonotype was detected many times. The chain carries TRBV20-1 and TRBJ1-2; 9 positions match TRBD1. Trimming took 5 bases from V and 4 from J; bases not matched to a gene: 8. This CDR3 has 14 residues. CDR1 is DFQATT, CDR2 SNEGSKA, per germline (reference sequence). The CDR3 loop is CSAVPRDRAYGYTF. The CDR3 bases are TGCAGTGCTGTCCCACGGGACAGGGCCTATGGCTACACCTTC.

In this sample, this clonotype turned up a few times. This chain joins TRBV12-3 or TRBV12-4 and TRBJ2-1; 14 nucleotides match TRBD2. There are 18 residues in the CDR3. V lost 6 bases to trimming and J lost 12 bases; unmatched junction nucleotides: 19. The CDR3 nucleotides are TGTGCCAGCAGGCCCAAACCGGGACTAGCGGGGGCCGGGCGGGTGCAGTTCTTC. The encoded protein is CASRPKPGLAGAGRVQFF.